The entry that follows covers one T cell receptor beta chain sequence. This sample stems from a study of blood T cell repertoires in COVID-19. The repertoire was sequenced with immunoSEQ multiplex PCR; TCRdb's copy has only in-frame clones and lacks some. The profile shows around 250,000 clones, around 83% of them singletons. This CDR3 is 12 amino acids long. V lost 4 bases and J lost 1, with 5 bases in between. In germline, CDR1 is SGHRS, CDR2 YFSETQ. The sample comprised peripheral blood. The chain uses TRBV5-1 and TRBJ1-1; D gene uncertain. The clonotype comes from a man aged 40-55 years with active or convalescent COVID-19. The CDR3 spells CASSRGNTEAFF. CDR3 nucleotide sequence: TGCGCCAGCAGCCGGGGGAACACTGAAGCTTTCTTT.